Described below is a single T cell receptor beta chain sequence and its context. Its specificity is unknown. The data were obtained in a study of beta chain features in type 1 diabetes. Across the study: Healthy donors, compared against patients, showed similar age, gender and cell yields. Broader study findings: More deletions and fewer insertions at VDJ junctions were seen in type 1 diabetes patients.

The CDR3 is 13 amino acids. Germline CDR1 MNHEY, CDR2 SMNVEV (reference sequence). Germline trimming cut 4 bases from V and 5 bases from J; bases unmatched to any gene: 2. Expressed TCRB transcripts were sequenced after all isolated RNA was converted to cDNA. The repertoire was sequenced with immunoSEQ multiplex PCR; TCRdb's copy has only in-frame clones and lacks some. In the table there are 860,000 or so clones, around a sixth of which are singletons. Sequencing used naive CD4+ T cells from blood. The sequence was obtained from a woman aged 18-29 years in good health. The chain couples TRBV27 to TRBJ1-2, with 9 bases that match TRBD1. CDR3 in amino acids: CASSSDRGYGYTF. For the CDR3, the DNA is TGTGCCAGCAGTTCGGACAGGGGATATGGCTACACCTTC.